In this sample, the clone carrying this T cell receptor (beta chain) turned up a few times. Its specificity is unknown. Ranging in age from roughly 6 to 90, the donors were healthy Caucasian individuals from Russia. The use of a sample-barcoded 5' primer and a J-beta primer mix characterized a second PCR of roughly 6 to 11 cycles. At least 2.5 million CDR3-containing paired-end reads were obtained per sample. TCRdb recomputed calls from the 5' RACE reads with MiXCR, one row per CDR3 protein. The sample holds about a million distinct CDR3 sequences, less than 45% seen once. CDR1 and CDR2 (germline): SGHRS, YFSETQ. The CDR3 runs 16 residues. After removal of 4 bases from V and 7 bases from J, the junction contained 10 bases not matched to a gene. The sample comes from a study of blood T cells in healthy people across ages. Study-wide context: Template switching caught about one barcoded beta molecule for each two T cells. Study conclusions and caveats: Strongly correlated with naive T cell percentage was TCR beta diversity.

What was sequenced was blood. The chain links TRBV5-1 to TRBJ1-6; TRBD1 matches 8 bases. The TCR was taken from a man aged 18 to 30 in good health. CDR3 residues: CASSPRTGYSNSPLHF. The CDR3 DNA follows: TGCGCCAGCAGCCCGAGGACAGGGTATTCGAATTCACCCCTCCACTTT.